This passage covers 8 T cell receptor beta chains from one sample sequenced in a study of neurological immune-mediated disorders. TCRdb used MiXCR to reprocess the 5' RACE reads, holding one entry per CDR3 protein. In the table there are tens of thousands of distinct CDR3 sequences, around 4.4% of which are singletons. The sequencing input was PBMCs. The receptor set was obtained from a man in his fifties or sixties with multiple sclerosis.

There are many counts of this clonotype. The V gene is TRBV18, the J gene TRBJ2-7, with D perhaps given as TRBD1 or TRBD2 (5 bases each). The CDR3 is 12 amino acids. Trimming cost V 2 bases and J 7 bases, with 9 bases left between them. Germline V gene data show CDR1 as KGHSH and CDR2 as LQKENI. The DNA of the CDR3 is TGTGCCAGCTCACCAAGAGGGGAGGAGCAGTACTTC. Protein: CASSPRGEEQYF.

This clonotype was detected a few times. The rearrangement uses TRBV9 and TRBJ1-1; D possibly corresponds to TRBD1 (5 bases). Germline V gene data show CDR1 as SGDLS and CDR2 as YYNGEE. This CDR3 is built from 14 residues. The germline V and J ends were trimmed by 3 bases and 4 bases, with 13 bases remaining between them. The CDR3 DNA reads TGTGCCAGCAGCGGACGGGGGTTTGGCACTGAAGCTTTCTTT. This codes for CASSGRGFGTEAFF.

This clonotype has at least ten counts. The V and J genes are TRBV5-6 and TRBJ2-5; 9 bases map to TRBD2. Germline V gene sequence: CDR1 SGHDT, CDR2 YYEEEE. The CDR3 sequence is 16 residues long. J lost 2 bases, V lost 0 bases, and 5 bases had no gene match. The CDR3 nucleotides read TGTGCCAGCAGCTTGGGACTAGCGGACTCTCAAGAGACCCAGTACTTC. It translates to CASSLGLADSQETQYF. Using reference TRBV5-6 and TRBJ2-5 for the parts outside the CDR3, the full variable domain is DAGVTQSPTHLIKTRGQQVTLRCSPKSGHDTVSWYQQALGQGPQFIFQYYEEEERQRGNFPDRFSGHQFPNYSSELNVNALLLGDSALYLCASSLGLADSQETQYFGPGTRLLVL.

Ten or more counts support this clonotype. The V and J genes are TRBV5-1 and TRBJ2-1, with D possibly TRBD1 on 6 matching bases. The germline V gene has CDR1 SGHRS and CDR2 YFSETQ. This CDR3 spans 14 amino acids. The germline V and J ends were trimmed by 1 base and 4 bases, with 9 bases remaining between them. The CDR3 nucleotides read TGCGCCAGCAGCTTGCGGACAGATTACAATGAGCAGTTCTTC. Encoded protein: CASSLRTDYNEQFF.

Comment on this clonotype: A much larger clone sits a single nucleotide away, making a read error possible. The chain carries TRBV7-2 and TRBJ1-1; no clear D. CDR1 is SGHTA, CDR2 FQGNSA, per germline. The CDR3 length is 12 residues. V was pared by 10 bases and J by 1 base, with 10 bases between. The CDR3, as DNA: TGTGCCACCAACTACACGAACACTGAAGCTTTCTTT. Translated, it gives CATNYTNTEAFF. Filled out from reference TRBV7-2 and TRBJ1-1, the complete variable domain reads GAGVSQSPSNKVTEKGKDVELRCDPISGHTALYWYRQSLGQGLEFLIYFQGNSAPDKSGLPSDRFSAERTGGSVSTLTIQRTQQEDSAVYLCATNYTNTEAFFGQGTRLTVV.

This clonotype appeared many times. The chain has TRBV20-1 and TRBJ2-3, with TRBD2 matching over 12 bases. Trimming at V came to 7 bases and at J to 2 bases, leaving 19 bases not matched to a gene. The CDR3 extends over 19 amino acids. CDR1 is DFQATT, CDR2 SNEGSKA, per germline (reference sequence). CDR3 DNA: TGCAGTGTGGTTGGACTGGGAACAACTAGCGGGGGGATCACAGATACGCAGTATTTT. It specifies CSVVGLGTTSGGITDTQYF.

This clonotype was detected ten times or more. The rearrangement uses TRBV6-1 and TRBJ2-1, with 7 bases aligning to TRBD2. The CDR3 length is 15 residues. J was trimmed by 7 bases and V by 5 bases; bases with no gene match: 11. Per the germline V gene, CDR1 is MNHNS and CDR2 is SASEGT. The chain's CDR3 is CASSQDGTNINEQFF. In DNA, the CDR3 is TGTGCCAGCAGTCAAGACGGGACTAATATAAATGAGCAGTTCTTC.

This clonotype was found a few times. This sequence joins TRBV4-1 and TRBJ2-1, with 9 nucleotides matching TRBD2. The J segment lost 5 bases and the V segment lost 2 bases, leaving 4 bases of the junction unmatched. Germline V gene lookup returns CDR1 MGHRA and CDR2 YSYEKL. This CDR3 contains 15 residues. CDR3 bases: TGCGCCAGCAGCCAACTGACTAGCGGAAACAATGAGCAGTTCTTC. Protein product: CASSQLTSGNNEQFF.